A selection of T cell receptor beta chains follows, all from one sample in a study of blood T cell repertoires in COVID-19. Using immunoSEQ multiplex PCR, the repertoire was profiled, and TCRdb retains in-frame clones only, with some absent. The table includes about 88,000 clones, 72% detected once. The sequenced sample was peripheral blood. These receptors were taken from a woman aged 55-69 years in a cohort sampled during active or convalescent COVID-19. The CDR3 runs from the conserved cysteine through the conserved F or W.

cdr3_length,j_call,v_call,cdr3_aa
17,TRBJ2-2,TRBV3-1/TRBV3-2,CASSRGTSGGAVGELFF
15,TRBJ1-4,TRBV27,CASSWVRLKNEKLFF
15,TRBJ2-1,TRBV7-6,CASSETGAFYNEQFF
12,TRBJ1-2,TRBV12-3/TRBV12-4,CASRTGGYGYTF
13,TRBJ2-3,TRBV5-1,CASSSHFTDTQYF
15,TRBJ2-3,TRBV5-1,CASSLGPGSTDTQYF
15,TRBJ2-2,TRBV3-1/TRBV3-2,CASRRTGTGVAELFF
14,TRBJ1-5,TRBV7-8,CASSRAGEHQPQHF
13,TRBJ2-2,TRBV6-5,CASGMGSTGELFF
12,TRBJ2-5,TRBV7-7,CASSSLSETQYF
15,TRBJ2-2,TRBV2,CASSFSGAYTGELFF
13,TRBJ2-7,TRBV21-1,CASSKEYSYEQYF
15,TRBJ1-3,TRBV7-9,CASGRTGASGNTIYF
13,TRBJ2-5,TRBV27,CASSPPHSETQYF
11,TRBJ2-1,TRBV3-1/TRBV3-2,CASFRGTGEFF
17,TRBJ2-3,TRBV2,CASAGIGGGLLTDTQYF
15,TRBJ2-4,TRBV20-1,CSASTGIIYKNIQYF
16,TRBJ1-4,TRBV28,CASSLPTGGSNEKLFF